This T cell receptor (beta chain) was identified during a study of blood T cell repertoires in COVID-19. On the study more broadly: COVID-19 samples, acute and convalescent, were from the United States, Italy and Spain. T cells, B-cell-depleted T cells, or PBMCs supplied cDNA or gDNA.

Per the original methods: How many nucleated cells were present was estimated from reference gene primer amplification. The assay was immunoSEQ multiplex PCR, and TCRdb's table has in-frame clones only and misses some. For V, J and clone size, that table is used; D and trimming come from the DNA. The sample lists fewer than 450,000 clones; under 95% were seen once. Material: peripheral blood. The source of this sequence is a woman between 18 and 29 years old who had recovered from COVID-19.

The CDR3 bases are TGTGCCAGCAGTTATATACAGGGGCACAATGAGCAGTTCTTC. Its protein product is CASSYIQGHNEQFF. This sequence joins TRBV6-5 and TRBJ2-1, with 7 bases aligning to TRBD1. This CDR3 is 14 amino acids long. J gave up 5 bases and V 3 bases, and 4 bases lay outside the gene matches. Germline loops: CDR1 MNHEY, CDR2 SVGAGI.